This TCR beta chain derives from a study of OX40 agonist ivuxolimab in advanced cancers. Method: immunoSEQ multiplex PCR; TCRdb's copy keeps in-frame clones and lacks some. Of under 85,000 clones in the sample, more than 85% are singletons; the top ten hold under 3%. Germline values: CDR1 LGHNT, CDR2 FRNRAP. With 0 bases removed from V and 2 bases from J, the gap between germline ends came to 8 bases. CDR3 length equals 15 residues. This specimen consisted of CD4+ or CD8+ T cells sorted from blood, obtained in a trial of the OX40 agonist ivuxolimab. The TCR was taken from an adult with an advanced solid tumor such as melanoma, head and neck, liver or kidney cancer. The V call is TRBV12-5, the J call TRBJ1-5; D might be TRBD1 (5 bases). This chain's CDR3 is CASGLVSQGNQPQHF. In nucleotides, the CDR3 is TGTGCTAGTGGTTTGGTATCACAGGGCAATCAGCCCCAGCATTTT.